The T cell receptor (beta chain) described here comes from a study of spatial heterogeneity in lung cancer. General study results and limits: Tumoral mutation counts were tracked by counts of expanded intratumoral alpha and beta TCRs.

The time point: sample taken at primary tumor resection. This clonotype was picked up many times. Its antigen is not known. This CDR3 region has 12 residues. Per the germline V gene, CDR1 is SQVTM and CDR2 is ANQGSEA. V was trimmed by 5 bases and J by 5 bases, leaving 12 bases between them. TCRdb re-called the 5' RACE reads through MiXCR, storing one row per CDR3 protein. The repertoire holds around 21,000 distinct CDR3 sequences, with 4% to 5.5% as singletons. This specimen was lung tumor tissue, taken at surgery. The chain couples TRBV29-1 to TRBJ1-2; possible D gene TRBD1, 6 bases. The receptor was isolated from a male donor with early-stage non-small cell lung cancer. In DNA, the CDR3 is TGCAGCGTTACCCGGGACAATTATGGCTACACCTTC. This codes for CSVTRDNYGYTF. The full variable domain, in which reference TRBV29-1 and TRBJ1-2 provide the parts outside the CDR3, is SAVISQKPSRDICQRGTSLTIQCQVDSQVTMMFWYRQQPGQSLTLIATANQGSEATYESGFVIDKFPISRPNLTFSTLTVSNMSPEDSSIYLCSVTRDNYGYTFGSGTRLTVV.